Listed below are T cell receptor beta chains from one sample, sequenced in a study of blood T cell repertoires in COVID-19. Using immunoSEQ multiplex PCR, the repertoire was profiled, and TCRdb retains in-frame clones only, with some absent. The sample records fewer than 250,000 clones, about 85% being singletons. Input material: peripheral blood. These TCRs come from a man aged 35-49 years with acute or convalescent COVID-19. CDR3s include the opening cysteine and the closing phenylalanine or tryptophan. A D gene is named only where the DNA matches it firmly. Size tells how often a clone was seen (once, few, many) or the class of an expanded clone, and some rows leave it out.

size	D	V	J	CDR3	DNA
.	TRBD1	TRBV18	TRBJ1-2	CASSPKDRGTNYGYTF	TGTGCCAGCTCACCGAAGGACAGGGGAACTAACTATGGCTACACCTTC
once	TRBD1	TRBV29-1	TRBJ1-1	CSVDRQGETEAFF	TGCAGCGTTGACCGACAGGGGGAAACTGAAGCTTTCTTT
.	.	TRBV11-3	TRBJ2-2	CASSRGWDTGELFF	TGTGCCAGCAGCAGGGGATGGGACACCGGGGAGCTGTTTTTT
once	TRBD1	TRBV2	TRBJ2-7	CASSGTGLSYEQYF	TGTGCCAGCAGTGGGACAGGGCTCTCCTACGAGCAGTACTTC
.	.	TRBV12-3/TRBV12-4	TRBJ1-1	CASSYRVMAEAFF	TGTGCCAGCAGTTACAGGGTAATGGCTGAAGCTTTCTTT
.	.	TRBV9	TRBJ1-2	CASSTTEYGYTF	TGTGCCAGCAGCACCACGGAGTATGGCTACACCTTC
.	.	TRBV29-1	TRBJ1-1	CSVAGGRAEAFF	TGCAGCGTTGCCGGCGGGCGGGCAGAAGCTTTCTTT
.	TRBD1	TRBV18	TRBJ1-2	CASSPAGQGYTF	TGTGCCAGCTCACCAGCGGGACAGGGCTACACCTTC
.	TRBD1	TRBV5-1	TRBJ2-5	CASSPTGRQETQYF	TGCGCCAGCAGCCCGACAGGGAGACAAGAGACCCAGTACTTC
.	TRBD1	TRBV7-2	TRBJ2-7	CASSLKTGGIYEQYF	TGTGCCAGCAGCTTGAAGACAGGGGGCATCTACGAGCAGTACTTC
.	TRBD1	TRBV7-9	TRBJ2-1	CASSSSSGTGVNEQFF	TGTGCCAGCAGCTCCTCTTCCGGGACAGGGGTGAATGAGCAGTTCTTC
.	.	TRBV10-3	TRBJ1-1	CATSIGTMNTEAFF	TGTGCCACCTCAATCGGGACAATGAACACTGAAGCTTTCTTT
.	TRBD1	TRBV5-4	TRBJ2-7	CASSIPGTGFAYEQYF	TGTGCCAGCAGCATACCCGGGACAGGGTTTGCCTACGAGCAGTACTTC
.	TRBD1	TRBV7-9	TRBJ1-4	CASGQGTTNEKLFF	TGTGCCAGCGGACAGGGCACAACTAATGAAAAACTGTTTTTT
.	TRBD1	TRBV7-8	TRBJ1-5	CASSLARDRGIQPQHF	TGTGCCAGCAGCTTGGCGCGGGACAGGGGAATTCAGCCCCAGCATTTT
.	TRBD2	TRBV2	TRBJ2-1	CASSRTSGGGANNEQFF	TGTGCCAGCAGCCGGACTAGCGGGGGGGGCGCGAACAATGAGCAGTTCTTC
.	.	TRBV28	TRBJ2-7	CASSSPQGNLNEQYF	TGTGCCAGCAGTTCCCCTCAGGGGAACTTAAACGAGCAGTACTTC
once	.	TRBV7-3	TRBJ2-4	CASSLSGSAKNIQYF	TGTGCCAGCAGCTTATCAGGGTCCGCCAAAAACATTCAGTACTTC
.	.	TRBV2	TRBJ1-4	CASSEQGVGEKLFF	TGTGCCAGCAGTGAACAAGGGGTCGGGGAAAAACTGTTTTTT
.	.	TRBV29-1	TRBJ1-2	CSVDQVSDQEANYGYTF	TGCAGCGTCGATCAGGTATCAGACCAAGAAGCTAACTATGGCTACACCTTC
.	.	TRBV28	TRBJ1-6	CASSSSDTLDSPLHF	TGTGCCAGCAGTAGTTCGGACACATTAGATTCACCCCTCCACTTT
.	.	TRBV28	TRBJ1-5	CASTNPTRQGKGQPQHF	TGTGCCAGCACCAACCCTACTCGGCAGGGGAAAGGTCAGCCCCAGCATTTT
.	.	TRBV5-1	TRBJ2-3	CASSLGQATSTDTQYF	TGCGCCAGCAGCTTGGGCCAGGCCACGAGCACAGATACGCAGTATTTT
once	.	TRBV3-1/TRBV3-2	TRBJ2-2	CASSPTGTGELFF	TGTGCCAGCAGCCCTACAGGGACCGGGGAGCTGTTTTTT
.	TRBD2	TRBV29-1	TRBJ2-3	CSVGGLAGRETDTQYF	TGCAGCGTTGGAGGACTAGCGGGGAGAGAAACAGATACGCAGTATTTT
.	.	TRBV30	TRBJ2-5	CAWSVPNLAQQETQYF	TGTGCCTGGAGTGTACCCAACCTAGCGCAACAAGAGACCCAGTACTTC
.	.	TRBV18	TRBJ1-2	CASSPNSGTQGGYTF	TGTGCCAGCTCACCGAATTCGGGAACACAAGGTGGCTACACCTTC
.	.	TRBV4-2	TRBJ1-6	CASSQDRGNSPLHF	TGTGCCAGCAGCCAAGACAGGGGTAATTCACCCCTCCACTTT
.	TRBD1	TRBV5-4	TRBJ1-2	CASSLFPGQGDYGYTF	TGTGCCAGCAGCCTCTTCCCCGGACAGGGGGACTATGGCTACACCTTC
.	TRBD1	TRBV11-2	TRBJ1-3	CASSPGQEAGNTIYF	TGTGCCAGCAGCCCCGGACAGGAGGCTGGAAACACCATATATTTT
.	.	TRBV5-4	TRBJ1-2	CASSSQTFGKSYGYTF	TGTGCCAGCAGCTCCCAGACTTTCGGGAAGAGCTATGGCTACACCTTC
.	TRBD1	TRBV11-2	TRBJ1-2	CASSLTGSNYGYTF	TGTGCCAGCAGTCTGACAGGGTCCAACTATGGCTACACCTTC
once	.	TRBV7-3	TRBJ1-1	CASSPRGGNTEAFF	TGTGCCAGCAGTCCCAGGGGTGGGAACACTGAAGCTTTCTTT
.	.	TRBV7-3	TRBJ2-3	CASSFPPADTQYF	TGTGCCAGCAGCTTCCCCCCGGCAGATACGCAGTATTTT
.	.	TRBV7-9	TRBJ1-1	CASADGGTNTEAFF	TGTGCCAGCGCCGACGGGGGGACGAACACTGAAGCTTTCTTT
once	.	TRBV4-2	TRBJ1-6	CASSQEQGGFNSPLHF	TGTGCCAGCAGCCAAGAACAAGGGGGTTTTAATTCACCCCTCCACTTT
.	.	TRBV11-2	TRBJ1-3	CASSYMTDSGNTIYF	TGTGCCAGCAGCTACATGACAGACTCTGGAAACACCATATATTTT
once	.	TRBV15	TRBJ1-2	CATSRALWEAYGYTF	TGTGCCACCAGCAGAGCGTTATGGGAGGCCTATGGCTACACCTTC
few	.	TRBV5-6	TRBJ1-2	CASSLYQVPNYGYTF	TGTGCCAGCAGCTTGTATCAGGTCCCTAACTATGGCTACACCTTC
.	.	TRBV23-1	TRBJ1-5	CASSQVSRSGYSNQPQHF	TGCGCCAGCAGTCAAGTCTCGCGGTCAGGGTATAGCAATCAGCCCCAGCATTTT
.	TRBD1	TRBV5-1	TRBJ1-6	CASSSRTGGSPLHF	TGCGCCAGCAGCTCGCGGACAGGGGGGTCACCCCTCCACTTT
.	TRBD2	TRBV7-6	TRBJ2-5	CASSYLTGGQETQYF	TGTGCCAGCAGCTATCTAACGGGGGGGCAAGAGACCCAGTACTTC
.	.	TRBV11-2	TRBJ2-5	CASSSFSRQYF	TGTGCCAGCAGCTCGTTTTCCCGCCAGTACTTC
.	.	TRBV19	TRBJ1-3	CASSDRTFSGNTIYF	TGTGCCAGTAGTGACAGGACCTTCTCTGGAAACACCATATATTTT
.	.	TRBV7-3	TRBJ1-1	CASSTTSTTEAFF	TGTGCCAGCAGCACCACTTCTACGACTGAAGCTTTCTTT
.	.	TRBV11-2	TRBJ1-2	CASSLGQARPQDGYTF	TGTGCCAGCAGCTTAGGCCAGGCACGACCTCAGGATGGCTACACCTTC
few	.	TRBV7-9	TRBJ1-2	CASSLVGQGPNYGYTF	TGTGCCAGCAGCTTAGTAGGCCAGGGGCCAAACTATGGCTACACCTTC
.	TRBD1	TRBV7-3	TRBJ2-2	CASSSNRGHTGELFF	TGTGCCAGCAGCTCCAACAGGGGACACACCGGGGAGCTGTTTTTT
few	.	TRBV5-1	TRBJ1-1	CASSLANSPMNTEAFF	TGCGCCAGCAGCTTGGCGAACAGCCCGATGAACACTGAAGCTTTCTTT
.	TRBD1	TRBV28	TRBJ1-1	CATQGAGKTEAFF	TGTGCCACCCAGGGGGCGGGCAAAACTGAAGCTTTCTTT
.	.	TRBV28	TRBJ1-5	CASSLWPDGGNQPQHF	TGTGCCAGCAGTTTATGGCCAGATGGAGGCAATCAGCCCCAGCATTTT
.	.	TRBV3-1/TRBV3-2	TRBJ1-1	CASTRGGNTEAFF	TGTGCCAGCACCAGAGGCGGGAACACTGAAGCTTTCTTT
.	.	TRBV6-2/TRBV6-3	TRBJ2-3	CASSSLAGKDTQYF	TGTGCCAGCAGTAGTCTAGCCGGGAAAGATACGCAGTATTTT
few	TRBD1	TRBV9	TRBJ1-2	CASSGLRPGTGSFNGYTF	TGTGCCAGCAGCGGACTACGCCCCGGGACAGGGAGTTTTAATGGCTACACCTTC